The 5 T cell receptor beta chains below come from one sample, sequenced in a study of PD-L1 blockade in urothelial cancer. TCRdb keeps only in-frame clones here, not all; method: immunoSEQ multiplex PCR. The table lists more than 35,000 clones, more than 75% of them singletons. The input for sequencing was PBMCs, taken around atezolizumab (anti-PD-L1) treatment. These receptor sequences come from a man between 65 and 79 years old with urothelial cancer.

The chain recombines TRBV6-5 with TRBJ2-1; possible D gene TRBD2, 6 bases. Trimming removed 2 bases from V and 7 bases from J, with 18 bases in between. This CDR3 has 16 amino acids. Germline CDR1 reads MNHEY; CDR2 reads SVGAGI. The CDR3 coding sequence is TGTGCCAGCAGTTACCGTCCTAGCGACTTCCCAAATGAGCAGTTCTTC. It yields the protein CASSYRPSDFPNEQFF.

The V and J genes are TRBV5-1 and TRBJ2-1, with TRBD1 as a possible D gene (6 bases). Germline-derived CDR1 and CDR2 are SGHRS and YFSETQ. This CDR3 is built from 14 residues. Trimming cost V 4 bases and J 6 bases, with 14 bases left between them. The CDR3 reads CASSLREGGNEQFF. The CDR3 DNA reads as TGCGCCAGCAGCCTTCGTGAAGGGGGCAATGAGCAGTTCTTC.

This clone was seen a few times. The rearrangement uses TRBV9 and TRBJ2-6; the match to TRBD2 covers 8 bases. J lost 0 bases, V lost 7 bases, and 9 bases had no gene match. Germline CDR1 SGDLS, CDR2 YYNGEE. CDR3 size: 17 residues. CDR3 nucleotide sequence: TGTGCCAGCCACGGGGGGGCAAGCCCCTCTGGGGCCAACGTCCTGACTTTC. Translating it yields CASHGGASPSGANVLTF.

CDR3 sequence (DNA): TGTGCCAGCAGCCGAGACGGGGAGGCCGGGGGAGGCTACAATGAGCAGTTCTTC. Protein: CASSRDGEAGGGYNEQFF. The chain has TRBV13 and TRBJ2-1, with a possible D match to TRBD2 (6 bases). V gave up 5 bases and J gave up 3 bases, with 23 bases separating them. Germline V lookup: CDR1 PRHDT, CDR2 FYEKMQ (reference sequence). This CDR3 has 18 residues. Together with reference TRBV13 and TRBJ2-1, the CDR3 gives the full variable domain: AAGVIQSPRHLIKEKRETATLKCYPIPRHDTVYWYQQGPGQDPQFLISFYEKMQSDKGSIPDRFSAQQFSDYHSELNMSSLELGDSALYFCASSRDGEAGGGYNEQFFGPGTRLTVL.

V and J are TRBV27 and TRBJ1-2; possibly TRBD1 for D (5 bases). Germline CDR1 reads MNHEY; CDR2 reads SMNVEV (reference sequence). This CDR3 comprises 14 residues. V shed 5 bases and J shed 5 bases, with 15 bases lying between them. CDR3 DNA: TGTGCCAGCAGTCCAACAAGACAGACGTATGGCTACACCTTC. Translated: CASSPTRQTYGYTF.